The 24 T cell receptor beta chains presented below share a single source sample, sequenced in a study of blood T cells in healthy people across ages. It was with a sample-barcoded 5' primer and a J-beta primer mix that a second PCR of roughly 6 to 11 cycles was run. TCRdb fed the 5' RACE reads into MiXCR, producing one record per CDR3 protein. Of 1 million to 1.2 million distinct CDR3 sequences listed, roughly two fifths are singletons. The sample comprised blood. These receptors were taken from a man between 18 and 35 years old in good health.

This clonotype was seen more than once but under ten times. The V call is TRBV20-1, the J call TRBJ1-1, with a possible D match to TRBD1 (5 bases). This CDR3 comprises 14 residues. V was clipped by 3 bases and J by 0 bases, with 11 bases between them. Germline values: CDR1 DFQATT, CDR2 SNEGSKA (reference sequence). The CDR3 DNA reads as TGCAGTGCTAGCAAAGGGGCCATGAACACTGAAGCTTTCTTT. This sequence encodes CSASKGAMNTEAFF.

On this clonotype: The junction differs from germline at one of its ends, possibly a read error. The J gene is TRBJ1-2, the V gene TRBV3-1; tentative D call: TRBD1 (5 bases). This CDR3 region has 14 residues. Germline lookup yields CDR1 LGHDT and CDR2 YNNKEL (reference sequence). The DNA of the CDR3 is TGTGCCAGCAGCCAAGAAGGGGCGGACTATGACTACACCTTC. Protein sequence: CASSQEGADYDYTF.

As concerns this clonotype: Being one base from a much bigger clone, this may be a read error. In nucleotides, the CDR3 is TGTGCCAGCAGCGTAGGGACAGGGGAAGATACGCAGTATTTT. Residues: CASSVGTGEDTQYF. V gene TRBV11-2 combines with J gene TRBJ2-3; 10 bases are shared with TRBD1. The trim removed 5 bases at V and 5 bases at J, leaving 4 bases unmatched. The CDR3 spans 14 residues. Germline V gene lookup returns CDR1 SGHAT and CDR2 FQNNGV.

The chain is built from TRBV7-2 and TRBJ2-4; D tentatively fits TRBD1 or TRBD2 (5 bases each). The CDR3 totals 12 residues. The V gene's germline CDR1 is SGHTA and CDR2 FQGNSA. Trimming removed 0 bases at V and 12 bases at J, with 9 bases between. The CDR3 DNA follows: TGTGCCAGCAGCTTAGCCGTGGGACCTCAGTACTTC. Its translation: CASSLAVGPQYF.

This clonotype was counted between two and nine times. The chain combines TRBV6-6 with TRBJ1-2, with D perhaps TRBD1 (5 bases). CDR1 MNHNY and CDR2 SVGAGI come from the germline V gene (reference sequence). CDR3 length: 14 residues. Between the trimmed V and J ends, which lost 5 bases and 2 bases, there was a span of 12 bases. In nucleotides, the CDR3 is TGTGCCAGCAGTCGCCGGGACTCCAACTATGGCTACACCTTC. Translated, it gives CASSRRDSNYGYTF.

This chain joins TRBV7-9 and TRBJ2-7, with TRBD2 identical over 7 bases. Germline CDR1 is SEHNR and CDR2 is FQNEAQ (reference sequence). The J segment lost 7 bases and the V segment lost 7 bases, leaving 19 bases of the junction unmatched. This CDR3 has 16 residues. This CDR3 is CASNPDGGRDYNEQYF. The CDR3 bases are TGTGCCAGCAACCCTGATGGAGGGAGGGATTACAATGAGCAGTACTTC.

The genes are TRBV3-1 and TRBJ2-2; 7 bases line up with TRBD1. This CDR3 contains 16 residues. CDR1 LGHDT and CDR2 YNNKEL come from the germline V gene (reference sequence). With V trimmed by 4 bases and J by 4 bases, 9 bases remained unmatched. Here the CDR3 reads CASSLVETGITGELFF. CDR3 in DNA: TGTGCCAGCAGCCTAGTCGAGACAGGGATCACCGGGGAGCTGTTTTTT.

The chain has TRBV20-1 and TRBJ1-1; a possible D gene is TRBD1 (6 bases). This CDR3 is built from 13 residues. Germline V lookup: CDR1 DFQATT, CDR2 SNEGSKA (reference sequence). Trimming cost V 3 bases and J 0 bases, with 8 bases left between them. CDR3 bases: TGCAGTGCTAGGGGGGCCCTGAACACTGAAGCTTTCTTT. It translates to CSARGALNTEAFF.

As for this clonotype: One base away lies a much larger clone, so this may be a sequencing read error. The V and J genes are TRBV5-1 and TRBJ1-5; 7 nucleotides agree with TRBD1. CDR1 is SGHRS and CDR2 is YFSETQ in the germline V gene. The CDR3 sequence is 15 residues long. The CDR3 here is CASGLGQHSNQPQHF. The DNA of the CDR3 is TGCGCCAGCGGCTTGGGACAGCATAGCAATCAGCCCCAGCATTTT.

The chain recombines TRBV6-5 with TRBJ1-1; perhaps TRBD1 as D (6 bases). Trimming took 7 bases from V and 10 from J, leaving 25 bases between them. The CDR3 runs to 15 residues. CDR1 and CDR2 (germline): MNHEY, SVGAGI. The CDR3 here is CASTPSGAGISSAFF. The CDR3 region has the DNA TGTGCCAGCACCCCATCGGGGGCTGGAATCTCCTCAGCTTTCTTT.

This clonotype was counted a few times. This CDR3 reads CASKRVSTDTQYF. CDR3 nucleotide sequence: TGTGCCAGCAAAAGGGTATCGACAGATACGCAGTATTTT. The rearrangement joins TRBV12-3 or TRBV12-4 to TRBJ2-3; D not certain. This CDR3 has 13 amino acids. The ends were cut back, 7 bases at V and 3 bases at J, with 11 bases in the middle.

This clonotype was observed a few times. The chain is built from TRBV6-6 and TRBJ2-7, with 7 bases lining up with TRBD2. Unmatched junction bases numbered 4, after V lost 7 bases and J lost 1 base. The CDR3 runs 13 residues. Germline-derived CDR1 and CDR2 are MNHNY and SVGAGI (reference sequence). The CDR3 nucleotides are TGTGCCAGCACCGAGCGGGGATCCTACGAGCAGTACTTC. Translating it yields CASTERGSYEQYF.

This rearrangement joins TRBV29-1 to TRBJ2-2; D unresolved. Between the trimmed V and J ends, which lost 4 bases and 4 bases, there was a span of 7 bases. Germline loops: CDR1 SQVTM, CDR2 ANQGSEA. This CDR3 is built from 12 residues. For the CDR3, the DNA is TGCAGCGTTGGGGAAGGCACCGGGGAGCTGTTTTTT. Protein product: CSVGEGTGELFF.

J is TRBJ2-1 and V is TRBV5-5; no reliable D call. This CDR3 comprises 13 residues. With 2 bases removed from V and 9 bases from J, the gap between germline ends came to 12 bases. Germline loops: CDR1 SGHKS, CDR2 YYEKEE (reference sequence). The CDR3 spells CASSFLEGLEQFF. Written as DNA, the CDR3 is TGTGCCAGCAGCTTTTTGGAAGGGCTTGAGCAGTTCTTC. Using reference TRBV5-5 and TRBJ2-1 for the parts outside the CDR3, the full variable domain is DAGVTQSPTHLIKTRGQQVTLRCSPISGHKSVSWYQQVLGQGPQFIFQYYEKEERGRGNFPDRFSARQFPNYSSELNVNALLLGDSALYLCASSFLEGLEQFFGPGTRLTVL.

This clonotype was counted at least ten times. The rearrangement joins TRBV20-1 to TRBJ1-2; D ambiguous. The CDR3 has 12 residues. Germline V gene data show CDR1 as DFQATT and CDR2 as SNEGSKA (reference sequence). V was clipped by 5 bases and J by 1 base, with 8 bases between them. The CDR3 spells CSARSSNYGYTF. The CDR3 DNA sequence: TGCAGTGCTCGGAGCAGTAACTATGGCTACACCTTC.

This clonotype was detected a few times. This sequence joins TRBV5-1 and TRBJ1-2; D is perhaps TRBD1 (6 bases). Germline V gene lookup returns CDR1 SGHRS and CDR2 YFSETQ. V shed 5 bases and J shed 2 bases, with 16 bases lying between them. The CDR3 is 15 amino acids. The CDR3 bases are TGCGCCAGCAGGTTAATGACAGGACGAAACTATGGCTACACCTTC. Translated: CASRLMTGRNYGYTF.

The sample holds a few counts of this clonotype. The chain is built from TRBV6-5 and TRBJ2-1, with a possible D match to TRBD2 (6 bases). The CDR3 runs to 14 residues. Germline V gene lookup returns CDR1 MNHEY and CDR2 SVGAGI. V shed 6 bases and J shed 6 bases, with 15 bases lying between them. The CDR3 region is CASRTRDSLNEQFF. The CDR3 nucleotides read TGTGCCAGCAGAACCCGGGACTCCCTCAATGAGCAGTTCTTC.

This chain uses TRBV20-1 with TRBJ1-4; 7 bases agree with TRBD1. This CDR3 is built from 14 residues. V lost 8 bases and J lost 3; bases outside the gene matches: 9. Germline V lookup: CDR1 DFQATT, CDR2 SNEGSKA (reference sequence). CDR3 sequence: CSPRGRAANEKLFF. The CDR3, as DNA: TGCAGTCCCAGGGGGAGAGCGGCTAATGAAAAACTGTTTTTT.

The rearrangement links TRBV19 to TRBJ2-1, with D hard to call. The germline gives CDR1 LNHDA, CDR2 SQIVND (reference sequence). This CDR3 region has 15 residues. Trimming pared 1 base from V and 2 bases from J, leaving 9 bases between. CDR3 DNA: TGTGCCAGTAGTATAGCCCCACGCCCCTACAATGAGCAGTTCTTC. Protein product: CASSIAPRPYNEQFF.

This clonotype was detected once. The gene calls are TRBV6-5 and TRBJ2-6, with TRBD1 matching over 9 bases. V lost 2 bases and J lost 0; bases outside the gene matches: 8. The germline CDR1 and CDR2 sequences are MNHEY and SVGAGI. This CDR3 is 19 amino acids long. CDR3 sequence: CASSYPPGQGSSGANVLTF. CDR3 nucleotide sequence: TGTGCCAGCAGTTACCCCCCGGGACAGGGCTCCTCTGGGGCCAACGTCCTGACTTTC.

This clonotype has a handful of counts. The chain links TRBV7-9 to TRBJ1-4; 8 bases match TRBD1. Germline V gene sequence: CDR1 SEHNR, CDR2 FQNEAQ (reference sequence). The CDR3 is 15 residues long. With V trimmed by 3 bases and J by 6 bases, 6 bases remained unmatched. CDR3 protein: CASSFIQGADEKLFF. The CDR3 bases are TGTGCCAGCAGCTTTATCCAGGGGGCTGATGAAAAACTGTTTTTT. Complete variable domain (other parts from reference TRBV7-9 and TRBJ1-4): DTGVSQNPRHKITKRGQNVTFRCDPISEHNRLYWYRQTLGQGPEFLTYFQNEAQLEKSRLLSDRFSAERPKGSFSTLEIQRTEQGDSAMYLCASSFIQGADEKLFFGSGTQLSVL.

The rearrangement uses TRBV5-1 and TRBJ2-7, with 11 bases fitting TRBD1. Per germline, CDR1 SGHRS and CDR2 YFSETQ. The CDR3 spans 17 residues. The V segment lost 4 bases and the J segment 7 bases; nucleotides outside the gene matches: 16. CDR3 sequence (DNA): TGCGCCAGCAGCCGGACAGGGGGCCCGAGCTCCTACAATGAGCAGTACTTC. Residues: CASSRTGGPSSYNEQYF.

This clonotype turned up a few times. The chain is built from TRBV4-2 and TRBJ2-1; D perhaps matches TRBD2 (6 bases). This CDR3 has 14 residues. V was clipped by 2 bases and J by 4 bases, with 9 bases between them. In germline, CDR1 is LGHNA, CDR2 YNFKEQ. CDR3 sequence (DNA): TGTGCCAGCAGCCAATTGGGGGGATACAATGAGCAGTTCTTC. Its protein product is CASSQLGGYNEQFF.

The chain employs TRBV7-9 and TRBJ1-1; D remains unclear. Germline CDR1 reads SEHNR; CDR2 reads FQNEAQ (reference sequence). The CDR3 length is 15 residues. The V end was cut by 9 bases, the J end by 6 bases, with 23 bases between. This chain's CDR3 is CASSQGSNEGAEAFF. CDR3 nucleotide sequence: TGTGCCAGTAGCCAAGGCAGTAACGAAGGTGCTGAAGCTTTCTTT.